Shown below are 28 T cell receptor beta chains from a single sample sequenced in a study of T cell responses to AZD1222 COVID-19 vaccine. The data were produced by immunoSEQ multiplex PCR, yet TCRdb's version contains in-frame clones alone and is incomplete. Altogether some 120,000 clones are present, approximately 93% being singletons, with the ten largest covering about 3%. The material was peripheral blood, obtained on day 0 of AZD1222 vaccination. Receptors were obtained from an adult in good health.

The chain employs TRBV6-1 and TRBJ1-1, with D possibly matching TRBD1 (5 bases). From germline, CDR1 is MNHNS and CDR2 SASEGT. The ends were cut back, 4 bases at V and 1 base at J, with 19 bases in the middle. The CDR3 covers 17 residues. The CDR3 protein is CASSVPGQVLGNTEAFF. The DNA for the CDR3 is TGTGCCAGCAGTGTGCCGGGGCAAGTACTAGGGAACACTGAAGCTTTCTTT.

J is TRBJ1-1 and V is TRBV10-1, with D possibly being TRBD1 (6 bases). V lost 7 bases to trimming and J lost 2 bases, with 11 bases between them. CDR1 and CDR2 (germline): WNHNN, SYGVQD (reference sequence). The CDR3 consists of 13 residues. The CDR3 protein is CASKDSLNTEAFF. The CDR3 DNA reads TGCGCCAGCAAGGACAGCCTCAACACTGAAGCTTTCTTT.

The chain couples TRBV29-1 to TRBJ2-3; D is perhaps TRBD2 (6 bases). From germline, CDR1 is SQVTM and CDR2 ANQGSEA. Trimming stripped 3 bases from V and 3 bases from J, with 16 bases between. The CDR3 extends over 15 amino acids. Here the CDR3 DNA reads TGCAGCGTTGACCTGGTAGGGGAGGCGACAGATACGCAGTATTTT. This encodes CSVDLVGEATDTQYF.

The chain combines TRBV30 with TRBJ1-5, with TRBD1 matching 7 bases. The CDR3 extends over 14 amino acids. Germline assignment: CDR1 GTSNPN and CDR2 SVGIG (reference sequence). V gave up 5 bases and J gave up 2 bases; unmatched junction bases: 6. DNA of the CDR3: TGTGCCTGGGGATCAGGGACAGGCAATCAGCCCCAGCATTTT. It codes for CAWGSGTGNQPQHF.

The chain uses TRBV6-5 and TRBJ2-5; tentatively, D is TRBD2 (6 bases). Trimming stripped 0 bases from V and 5 bases from J, with 13 bases between. The CDR3 consists of 15 residues. From germline, CDR1 is MNHEY and CDR2 SVGAGI. CDR3 residues: CASSYSSGDSETQYF. CDR3 coding DNA: TGTGCCAGCAGTTACTCATCGGGAGATTCGGAGACCCAGTACTTC.

CDR3 loop: CASSFVWDAANEKLFF. In DNA form, the CDR3 reads TGTGCCAGCAGCTTCGTCTGGGATGCAGCTAATGAAAAACTGTTTTTT. J is TRBJ1-4 and V is TRBV7-2, with no clear D. This CDR3 region has 16 residues. Per the germline V gene, CDR1 is SGHTA and CDR2 is FQGNSA. V lost 3 bases and J lost 3, with 14 bases in between.

The chain links TRBV7-9 to TRBJ1-1; a possible D gene is TRBD1 (5 bases). Trimming pared 10 bases from V and 4 bases from J, leaving 16 bases between. Germline lookup yields CDR1 SEHNR and CDR2 FQNEAQ (reference sequence). CDR3 length equals 13 residues. DNA of the CDR3: TGTGCCACCACGGGCGGGGGTATCACTGAAGCTTTCTTT. Protein: CATTGGGITEAFF.

The CDR3 DNA sequence: TGTGCTAGTGGTTTGGGATCGGGGGCAGACTCCACAGATACGCAGTATTTT. Translated: CASGLGSGADSTDTQYF. This chain joins TRBV12-5 and TRBJ2-3; TRBD1 or TRBD2 may be the D gene (6 bases each). CDR1 LGHNT and CDR2 FRNRAP come from the germline V gene. This CDR3 has 17 residues. The germline V and J ends were trimmed by 1 base and 2 bases, with 16 bases remaining between them.

The chain employs TRBV18 and TRBJ1-2; 8 positions match TRBD1. This CDR3 spans 16 amino acids. V was clipped by 4 bases and J by 4 bases; unmatched bases: 11. From germline, CDR1 is KGHSH and CDR2 LQKENI. CDR3 region: CASSLEGTGTIYGYTF. The CDR3, as DNA: TGTGCCAGCTCACTGGAGGGGACAGGCACAATCTATGGCTACACCTTC.

The chain joins TRBV9 to TRBJ2-7; TRBD1 aligns across 9 bases. The trim removed 3 bases at V and 5 bases at J, leaving 9 bases unmatched. This CDR3 region has 15 residues. From germline, CDR1 is SGDLS and CDR2 YYNGEE. CDR3 sequence: CASSGGRTGENEQYF. The CDR3 coding sequence is TGTGCCAGCAGCGGGGGACGGACAGGGGAGAACGAGCAGTACTTC.

The CDR3, as DNA: TGTGCCAGCAGTTACTCCCTTCGACTAGCGGGGTCCTACGAGCAGTACTTC. This sequence encodes CASSYSLRLAGSYEQYF. This sequence joins TRBV6-2 or TRBV6-3 and TRBJ2-7, with 11 bases fitting TRBD2. The CDR3 is 17 residues long. V lost 0 bases to trimming and J lost 1 base; unmatched junction nucleotides: 5. Germline V gives CDR1 MNHEY, CDR2 SVGEGT.

The chain recombines TRBV30 with TRBJ2-1, with 10 bases identical to TRBD2. The CDR3 extends over 16 amino acids. V trimming: 0 bases; J trimming: 6 bases; junction bases outside the gene matches: 8. CDR1 is GTSNPN, CDR2 SVGIG, per germline (reference sequence). This CDR3 reads CAWSVPPSGRFNEQFF. The CDR3 coding sequence is TGTGCCTGGAGTGTCCCTCCTAGCGGGAGATTCAATGAGCAGTTCTTC.

CDR3 loop: CASSLGTSGSTDTQYF. The CDR3 DNA follows: TGCGCCAGCAGCTTGGGTACTAGCGGGAGCACAGATACGCAGTATTTT. V and J are TRBV5-1 and TRBJ2-3; 9 nucleotides match TRBD2. The J segment lost 0 bases and the V segment lost 0 bases, leaving 2 bases of the junction unmatched. The CDR3 is 16 residues long. Germline values: CDR1 SGHRS, CDR2 YFSETQ.

The gene calls are TRBV3-1 (or the pseudogene TRBV3-2) and TRBJ1-1, with D hard to call. Per the germline V gene, CDR1 is LGHDT and CDR2 is YNNKEL (reference sequence). This CDR3 is 14 amino acids long. The V end was cut by 7 bases, the J end by 4 bases, with 16 bases between. CDR3 sequence: CASTTSSSRTEAFF. Written as DNA, the CDR3 is TGTGCCAGCACCACTTCGTCGTCTCGCACTGAAGCTTTCTTT.

V and J are TRBV5-1 and TRBJ2-7; D might be TRBD1 (6 bases). The V end lost 4 bases, the J end lost 6 bases, and 23 bases lay between the germline ends. Germline assignment: CDR1 SGHRS and CDR2 YFSETQ. This CDR3 has 16 residues. CDR3 nucleotide sequence: TGCGCCAGCAGCCTCAGGGTGTGGGCAGGGGAGTGCGAGCAGTACTTC. Amino acid sequence: CASSLRVWAGECEQYF.

This sequence joins TRBV4-1 and TRBJ2-7; 9 nucleotides line up with TRBD2. Germline V gene lookup returns CDR1 MGHRA and CDR2 YSYEKL. Unmatched junction bases numbered 5, after V lost 0 bases and J lost 2 bases. The length of the CDR3 is 16 residues. The CDR3 sequence: CASSQDKTSGTYEQYF. In nucleotides, the CDR3 is TGCGCCAGCAGCCAAGATAAGACTAGCGGAACCTACGAGCAGTACTTC.

The chain is built from TRBV7-9 and TRBJ1-2; no definite D call. With 5 bases removed from V and 2 bases from J, the gap between germline ends came to 12 bases. Per the germline V gene, CDR1 is SEHNR and CDR2 is FQNEAQ (reference sequence). The CDR3 consists of 14 residues. The CDR3 loop reads CASSRKTDNYGYTF. Here the CDR3 DNA reads TGTGCCAGCAGCCGAAAAACAGACAACTATGGCTACACCTTC.

The V call is TRBV5-1, the J call TRBJ2-7; D gene ambiguous. The V gene lost 0 bases and the J gene lost 3 bases, with 10 bases spanning the gap. This CDR3 contains 14 residues. CDR1 is SGHRS, CDR2 YFSETQ, per germline. CDR3 sequence: CASSLDRASYEQYF. CDR3 in DNA: TGCGCCAGCAGCTTGGATAGGGCTAGCTACGAGCAGTACTTC. Supplemented by reference TRBV5-1 and TRBJ2-7, the full variable domain reads KAGVTQTPRYLIKTRGQQVTLSCSPISGHRSVSWYQQTPGQGLQFLFEYFSETQRNKGNFPGRFSGRQFSNSRSEMNVSTLELGDSALYLCASSLDRASYEQYFGPGTRLTVT.

The chain has TRBV28 and TRBJ1-5; D gene uncertain. Germline CDR1 reads MDHEN; CDR2 reads SYDVKM. This CDR3 spans 12 amino acids. Trimming shortened V by 5 bases and J by 3 bases, and 5 bases separated the two germline ends. The CDR3 region is CASSPPNQPQHF. In nucleotides, the CDR3 is TGTGCCAGCAGTCCTCCCAATCAGCCCCAGCATTTT.

The chain joins TRBV5-1 to TRBJ2-1, with D uncertain. Looked up from germline, CDR1 is SGHRS and CDR2 is YFSETQ. Between the trimmed V and J ends, which lost 6 bases and 6 bases, there was a span of 16 bases. There are 14 residues in the CDR3. In DNA, the CDR3 is TGCGCCAGCAAACCCCGTCCGGAGTTCAATGAGCAGTTCTTC. It is translated as CASKPRPEFNEQFF.

The chain employs TRBV4-1 and TRBJ2-7, with D perhaps matching TRBD2 (6 bases). The CDR3 is 16 amino acids. Trimming shortened V by 0 bases and J by 1 base, and 13 bases separated the two germline ends. Looked up from germline, CDR1 is MGHRA and CDR2 is YSYEKL. For the CDR3, the DNA is TGCGCCAGCAGCCAAGAGCCCGGGAGTGTGTCCTACGAGCAGTACTTC. Translated: CASSQEPGSVSYEQYF.

This clone came up once. This chain connects TRBV19 to TRBJ1-3, with D unclear. Between the trimmed V and J ends, which lost 8 bases and 0 bases, there was a span of 11 bases. Germline values: CDR1 LNHDA, CDR2 SQIVND (reference sequence). The CDR3 loop spans 14 amino acids. CDR3 residues: CASFDRGSGNTIYF. The DNA for the CDR3 is TGTGCCAGTTTTGACCGCGGCTCTGGAAACACCATATATTTT.

This chain links TRBV10-3 with TRBJ2-7, with TRBD2 matching over 8 bases. Losses at the gene ends were 4 bases for V and 8 bases for J; bases not matched to a gene: 7. In germline, CDR1 is ENHRY, CDR2 SYGVKD. This CDR3 has 13 residues. CDR3 in amino acids: CAISGSGSWKQYF. The DNA of the CDR3 is TGTGCCATCAGTGGGAGCGGGAGCTGGAAGCAGTACTTC.

V gene TRBV19 combines with J gene TRBJ1-1, with a weak D call TRBD1 (5 bases). CDR3 length: 14 amino acids. Germline CDR1 and CDR2: LNHDA and SQIVND (reference sequence). Trimming stripped 7 bases from V and 1 base from J, with 13 bases between. Written as DNA, the CDR3 is TGTGCCAGTAAATCAGGAGGGACGAACACTGAAGCTTTCTTT. It specifies CASKSGGTNTEAFF.

In DNA, the CDR3 is TGCGCCAGCAGCCAAGATCGGGTCGGGGCGAGGACTGAAGCTTTCTTT. Its protein product is CASSQDRVGARTEAFF. This rearrangement joins TRBV4-1 to TRBJ1-1; D is possibly TRBD1 (5 bases). The ends were cut back, 0 bases at V and 5 bases at J, with 16 bases in the middle. Germline lookup yields CDR1 MGHRA and CDR2 YSYEKL. CDR3 length: 16 amino acids.

The genes are TRBV27 and TRBJ2-1, with D perhaps TRBD2 (5 bases). With 7 bases removed from V and 5 bases from J, the gap between germline ends came to 21 bases. The CDR3 contains 16 residues. Germline V lookup: CDR1 MNHEY, CDR2 SMNVEV (reference sequence). CDR3 nucleotide sequence: TGTGCCAGCACCGACCCCCGGGTCCTGAGGGACAATGAGCAGTTCTTC. Translation gives CASTDPRVLRDNEQFF.

The chain links TRBV19 to TRBJ2-7, with TRBD1 matching 9 bases. Germline trimming cut 3 bases from V and 3 bases from J; bases unmatched to any gene: 3. The CDR3 length is 14 residues. Germline loops: CDR1 LNHDA, CDR2 SQIVND (reference sequence). The CDR3 DNA reads as TGTGCCAGTAGTATCGCGGGACAGGGCTACGAGCAGTACTTC. Protein: CASSIAGQGYEQYF.

The V gene is TRBV7-8, the J gene TRBJ2-4, with D possibly TRBD2 on 5 matching bases. Germline-derived CDR1 and CDR2 are SGHVS and FQNEAQ. The CDR3 length is 14 residues. Trimming left V 1 base short and J 6 bases short, with 10 bases between. Here the CDR3 DNA reads TGTGCCAGCAGCTTAGAACTAGGTAGAAACATTCAGTACTTC. Its translation is CASSLELGRNIQYF.